The 5 T cell receptor beta chains below come from one sample, sequenced in a study of multiple sclerosis patients with progressive multifocal leukoencephalopathy. Time point: before natalizumab initiation. TCRdb's copy holds only in-frame clones and misses some; the assay was immunoSEQ multiplex PCR. Of tens of thousands of clones listed, about 89% are singletons. Material: PBMCs. These receptors were taken from a human donor with multiple sclerosis.

The chain is built from TRBV12-5 and TRBJ2-3; D is possibly TRBD2 (6 bases). The length of the CDR3 is 14 residues. The V gene lost 5 bases and the J gene lost 3 bases, with 12 bases spanning the gap. Germline loops: CDR1 LGHNT, CDR2 FRNRAP. CDR3 sequence reads: CASGAGRGTDTQYF. The CDR3 DNA reads TGTGCTAGTGGTGCCGGGCGGGGAACAGATACGCAGTATTTT.

For the CDR3, the DNA is TGTGCCAGCAGCCGGGAGGGGACTAGCGGTCACAATGAGCAGTTCTTC. As protein: CASSREGTSGHNEQFF. This chain connects TRBV7-2 to TRBJ2-1; 11 bases map to TRBD2. Germline V lookup: CDR1 SGHTA, CDR2 FQGNSA. This CDR3 spans 16 amino acids. Trimming at V came to 5 bases and at J to 5 bases, leaving 8 bases not matched to a gene.

V and J are TRBV4-3 and TRBJ2-1, with 11 bases aligning to TRBD2. J lost 10 bases, V lost 0 bases, and 11 bases had no gene match. CDR1 LGHNA and CDR2 YSLEER come from the germline V gene. This CDR3 region has 17 residues. DNA of the CDR3: TGCGCCAGCAGCCAAGATTGGGTCCCTAGCGGGAGGTCAGAGCAGTTCTTC. Residues: CASSQDWVPSGRSEQFF.

This chain links TRBV7-2 with TRBJ1-1; 10 bases line up with TRBD1. Trimming at V came to 4 bases and at J to 0 bases, leaving 2 bases not matched to a gene. This CDR3 has 15 amino acids. Germline lookup yields CDR1 SGHTA and CDR2 FQGNSA. CDR3 amino acids: CASSSGQGLNTEAFF. The CDR3 nucleotides read TGTGCCAGCAGCTCGGGACAGGGGCTGAACACTGAAGCTTTCTTT. Looking up the rest from reference TRBV7-2 and TRBJ1-1 gives the full variable domain: GAGVSQSPSNKVTEKGKDVELRCDPISGHTALYWYRQSLGQGLEFLIYFQGNSAPDKSGLPSDRFSAERTGGSVSTLTIQRTQQEDSAVYLCASSSGQGLNTEAFFGQGTRLTVV.

V gene TRBV3-2 combines with J gene TRBJ1-5. TRBV3-2 is noted as a pseudogene. This CDR3 contains 9 residues. The CDR3 nucleotides read TGTGCCAGCAGTCAGCCCCAGCATTTT. Residues: CASSQPQHF.